The entry below describes one T cell receptor (beta chain). This specimen belongs to a study of blood T cell repertoires in COVID-19. Trimming stripped 0 bases from V and 5 bases from J, with 8 bases between. From germline, CDR1 is SGHNT and CDR2 YYREEE (reference sequence). There are 13 residues in the CDR3. Methods used by the authors: By means of reference gene primer amplification, nucleated cell counts were estimated. The assay was immunoSEQ multiplex PCR, and TCRdb's table has in-frame clones only and misses some. From that table come the V and J calls and clone size; the DNA was used to work out D and trimming. The profile shows 250,000 or so clones, around 82% of them singletons.

The chain employs TRBV5-4 and TRBJ2-5; D unresolved. Sequencing input: PBMCs or T cells enriched from blood (not recorded which). The TCR was taken from a man between 45 and 60 years old who had recovered from COVID-19. Here the CDR3 DNA reads TGTGCCAGCAGCTTGGATCCCGGGGAGACCCAGTACTTC. Its translation is CASSLDPGETQYF.